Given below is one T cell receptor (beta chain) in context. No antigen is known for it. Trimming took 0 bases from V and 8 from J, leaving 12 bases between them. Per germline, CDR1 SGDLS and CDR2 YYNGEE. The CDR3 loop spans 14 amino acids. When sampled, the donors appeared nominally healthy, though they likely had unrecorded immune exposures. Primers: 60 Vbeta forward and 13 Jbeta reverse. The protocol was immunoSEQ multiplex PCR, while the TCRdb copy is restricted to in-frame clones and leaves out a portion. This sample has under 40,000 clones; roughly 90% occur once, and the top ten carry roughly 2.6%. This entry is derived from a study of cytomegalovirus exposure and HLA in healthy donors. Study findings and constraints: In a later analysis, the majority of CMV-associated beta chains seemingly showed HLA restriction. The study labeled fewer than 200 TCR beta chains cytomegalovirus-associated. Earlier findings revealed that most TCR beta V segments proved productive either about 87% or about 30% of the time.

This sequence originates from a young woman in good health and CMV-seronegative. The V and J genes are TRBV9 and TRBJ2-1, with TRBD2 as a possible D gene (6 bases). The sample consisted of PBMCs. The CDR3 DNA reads TGTGCCAGCAGCGTAGAGTCTAGCGTTTATGAGCAGTTCTTC. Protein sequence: CASSVESSVYEQFF.